This T cell receptor beta chain was sequenced during a study of T cells in Graves' hyperthyroidism and ophthalmopathy. It was RNA transcripts that yielded the amplified TCR beta CDR3 regions. HTBI primers were the set used in a first-round RT-PCR of the TCR CDR3. TCRdb re-derived calls from the multiplex PCR reads in MiXCR, one entry per CDR3 protein. The repertoire holds some 800,000 distinct CDR3 sequences, with roughly 40% as singletons. Each 10 ml fresh peripheral blood draw supplied the PBMCs. CDR1 is SQVTM and CDR2 is ANQGSEA in the germline V gene. V shed 4 bases and J 6 bases; nucleotides not matched to a gene: 5. The CDR3 is made up of 12 amino acids. This clonotype showed up many times.

The sequence was collected from a man in his late teens or twenties with Graves' hyperthyroidism. This chain connects TRBV29-1 to TRBJ1-1, with TRBD1 matching 7 bases. Material for sequencing was blood. The CDR3, as DNA: TGCAGCGTTGTAGGGGGCGGACCTGAAGCTTTCTTT. This codes for CSVVGGGPEAFF.